One sample yielded the 22 T cell receptor beta chains listed below, sequenced in a study of Graves' ophthalmopathy and Graves' hyperthyroidism. Amplified TCR beta CDR3 regions were obtained using RNA transcripts as template. An initial RT-PCR round employing HTBI primers preceded a second-round multiplex PCR. One entry per CDR3 protein, called by TCRdb with MiXCR from the multiplex PCR reads. Among around 590,000 distinct CDR3 sequences listed, about 35% were seen once. Sequenced: peripheral blood or thyroid tissue (not recorded which). These receptor sequences come from an adult man with Graves' hyperthyroidism.

This clonotype was detected a few times. The rearrangement uses TRBV12-3 or TRBV12-4 and TRBJ1-5; D remains ambiguous. CDR3 length: 14 amino acids. V shed 3 bases and J shed 11 bases, with 17 bases lying between them. This chain's CDR3 is CASSLGGEQETQHF. The CDR3 coding sequence is TGTGCCAGCAGTTTGGGCGGGGAGCAAGAGACCCAGCATTTT.

Ten or more counts support this clonotype. Written as DNA, the CDR3 is TGTGCCAGCAGCTTACTAGGTTCATCAAATGGCTACACCTTC. As protein: CASSLLGSSNGYTF. The chain uses TRBV7-2 and TRBJ1-2; no definite D call. V lost 2 bases and J lost 6, with 13 bases in between. Germline lookup yields CDR1 SGHTA and CDR2 FQGNSA. This CDR3 contains 14 residues.

This clonotype was found once. In nucleotides, the CDR3 is TGTGCCACGACAGGGAGGCCGAATTCACCCCTCCACTTT. This gives the protein CATTGRPNSPLHF. The V call is TRBV15, the J call TRBJ1-6; 7 positions match TRBD1. Germline V gives CDR1 LNHNV, CDR2 YYDKDF (reference sequence). The CDR3 loop spans 13 amino acids. Germline trimming cut 9 bases from V and 7 bases from J; bases unmatched to any gene: 6.

This clonotype was recorded a few times. The gene calls are TRBV12-3 or TRBV12-4 and TRBJ1-1; 7 positions match TRBD1. V lost 7 bases to trimming and J lost 0 bases; unmatched junction nucleotides: 17. There are 18 residues in the CDR3. CDR3 nucleotide sequence: TGTGCCAGCACTTCTACTGGGGACAGACTAAAGATGAACACTGAAGCTTTCTTT. It is translated as CASTSTGDRLKMNTEAFF.

The rearrangement joins TRBV7-8 to TRBJ1-2, with TRBD1 identical over 8 bases. This CDR3 contains 17 residues. With 5 bases clipped from V and 1 base from J, the junction kept 12 bases outside the gene matches. From germline, CDR1 is SGHVS and CDR2 FQNEAQ. The CDR3, as DNA: TGTGCCAGCAGCCAGAGGGCAGGGGGCATAAGTAACTATGGCTACACCTTC. This gives the protein CASSQRAGGISNYGYTF.

This clonotype has at least ten counts. CDR3 amino acids: CASSVGISRTYEQYF. In nucleotides, the CDR3 is TGTGCCAGCAGCGTAGGAATAAGCAGGACCTACGAGCAGTACTTC. The rearrangement links TRBV9 to TRBJ2-7; D is undetermined. Trimming pared 0 bases from V and 2 bases from J, leaving 12 bases between. There are 15 residues in the CDR3. Germline V lookup: CDR1 SGDLS, CDR2 YYNGEE.

The gene calls are TRBV2 and TRBJ2-2; 8 bases agree with TRBD2. The length of the CDR3 is 16 residues. With 6 bases clipped from V and 7 bases from J, the junction kept 13 bases outside the gene matches. The germline V gene has CDR1 SNHLY and CDR2 FYNNEI. CDR3 nucleotides: TGTGCCAGCAGCGTAGACGGGAGGGGGTTGAACGGGGAGCTGTTTTTT. Its protein product is CASSVDGRGLNGELFF.

The V gene is TRBV5-6, the J gene TRBJ2-7; 8 bases match TRBD1. The CDR3 spans 17 residues. After removal of 4 bases from V and 0 bases from J, the junction contained 12 bases not matched to a gene. Germline CDR1 and CDR2: SGHDT and YYEEEE. CDR3 protein: CASSPQVGTGSSYEQYF. CDR3 coding DNA: TGTGCCAGCAGCCCGCAGGTTGGGACAGGCAGCTCCTACGAGCAGTACTTC.

The chain carries TRBV9 and TRBJ2-5; 8 positions match TRBD2. V was clipped by 4 bases and J by 2 bases; unmatched bases: 7. The CDR3 spans 15 residues. Germline V lookup: CDR1 SGDLS, CDR2 YYNGEE. The CDR3: CASSTGGLAQETQYF. CDR3 DNA sequence: TGTGCCAGCAGCACGGGGGGGTTAGCGCAAGAGACCCAGTACTTC.

The chain carries TRBV7-2 and TRBJ1-2, with a tentative D call TRBD1 (6 bases). The germline V gene has CDR1 SGHTA and CDR2 FQGNSA. Trimming shortened V by 5 bases and J by 1 base, and 14 bases separated the two germline ends. CDR3 size: 15 residues. In nucleotides, the CDR3 is TGTGCCAGCAGCCAAGAGGACAGATTTAACTATGGCTACACCTTC. This gives the protein CASSQEDRFNYGYTF.

The chain has TRBV20-1 and TRBJ1-1, with D possibly being TRBD1 (6 bases). Germline assignment: CDR1 DFQATT and CDR2 SNEGSKA (reference sequence). V shed 2 bases and J shed 7 bases, with 17 bases lying between them. This CDR3 is 14 amino acids long. CDR3 nucleotides: TGCAGTGCTAGACCCGGGGGGGCCTACAATGAAGCTTTCTTT. Its protein is CSARPGGAYNEAFF.

V gene TRBV7-9 combines with J gene TRBJ1-2, with D possibly being TRBD1 (5 bases). Per germline, CDR1 SEHNR and CDR2 FQNEAQ (reference sequence). The CDR3 runs 14 residues. Deletions cut 5 bases from V and 7 bases from J, with 17 bases between. CDR3 sequence reads: CASSPTGRGRGYTF. The CDR3 DNA sequence: TGTGCCAGCAGCCCGACGGGACGGGGACGTGGCTACACCTTC. Complete variable domain (other parts from reference TRBV7-9 and TRBJ1-2): DTGVSQNPRHKITKRGQNVTFRCDPISEHNRLYWYRQTLGQGPEFLTYFQNEAQLEKSRLLSDRFSAERPKGSFSTLEIQRTEQGDSAMYLCASSPTGRGRGYTFGSGTRLTVV.

The rearrangement joins TRBV10-1 to TRBJ2-7, with D maybe TRBD1 (5 bases). CDR3 length equals 13 residues. In germline, CDR1 is WNHNN, CDR2 SYGVQD (reference sequence). V was clipped by 2 bases and J by 5 bases, with 10 bases between them. CDR3 region: CASSETGRHEQYF. CDR3 coding DNA: TGCGCCAGCAGTGAGACAGGCCGCCACGAGCAGTACTTC.

The genes are TRBV20-1 and TRBJ1-6; 8 bases map to TRBD1. Germline V gives CDR1 DFQATT, CDR2 SNEGSKA (reference sequence). The CDR3 loop spans 18 amino acids. V was clipped by 5 bases and J by 0 bases; unmatched bases: 12. The CDR3 sequence: CSALRTGSPISYNSPLHF. DNA for the CDR3: TGCAGTGCTTTGCGGACAGGGAGCCCTATCTCCTATAATTCACCCCTCCACTTT.

Only a few counts were recorded for this clonotype. The rearrangement links TRBV20-1 to TRBJ1-6; 7 bases match TRBD1. The CDR3 contains 12 residues. The ends lost 5 bases at V and 7 bases at J; junction bases unmatched: 2. Per germline, CDR1 DFQATT and CDR2 SNEGSKA (reference sequence). This chain's CDR3 is CSAQQGNSPLHF. The DNA for the CDR3 is TGCAGTGCTCAACAGGGGAATTCACCCCTCCACTTT.

This rearrangement joins TRBV15 to TRBJ2-7; the D is unclear. The CDR3 covers 12 residues. Germline CDR1 is LNHNV and CDR2 is YYDKDF (reference sequence). V lost 3 bases and J lost 5, with 8 bases in between. This chain's CDR3 is CATSSLVDEQYF. Written as DNA, the CDR3 is TGTGCCACCAGCAGTCTGGTCGACGAGCAGTACTTC.

There are a few counts of this clonotype. The V and J genes are TRBV11-2 and TRBJ2-2; D is possibly TRBD2 (5 bases). Trimming left V 9 bases short and J 3 bases short, with 20 bases between. Germline V CDR1 and CDR2: SGHAT, FQNNGV. The CDR3 loop spans 16 amino acids. CDR3 loop: CASGPRLGVDTGELFF. Written as DNA, the CDR3 is TGTGCCAGTGGCCCCCGGTTGGGAGTGGACACCGGGGAGCTGTTTTTT.

This clonotype was observed a handful of times. The chain is built from TRBV2 and TRBJ2-2, with 11 positions matching TRBD1. This CDR3 contains 15 residues. The V and J ends lost 6 bases and 3 bases, in that order; junction bases with no gene match: 3. Germline CDR1 and CDR2: SNHLY and FYNNEI. CDR3 nucleotide sequence: TGTGCCAGCAGGAGGGACAGGGGGGACACCGGGGAGCTGTTTTTT. This codes for CASRRDRGDTGELFF.

The chain joins TRBV7-9 to TRBJ2-7; possible D gene TRBD2, 5 bases. The J call is uncertain, as TRBJ2-1 better fits the DNA end. The CDR3 runs 16 residues. CDR1 is SEHNR and CDR2 is FQNEAQ in the germline V gene (reference sequence). For the CDR3, the DNA is TGTGCCAGCAGCCCTGTCACGGGGAGTCCCTACAATGAGCAGTTCTTC. Its translation: CASSPVTGSPYNEQFF.

The genes are TRBV2 and TRBJ2-1; the match to TRBD2 covers 11 bases. Unmatched junction bases numbered 4, after V lost 8 bases and J lost 4 bases. The CDR3 is 14 residues long. The germline V gene has CDR1 SNHLY and CDR2 FYNNEI. Here the CDR3 DNA reads TGTGCCAGCGGAGGGACTAGCGGTTACAATGAGCAGTTCTTC. Its protein product is CASGGTSGYNEQFF.

This clonotype was found many times. The chain is built from TRBV13 and TRBJ2-7, with D perhaps matching TRBD2 (5 bases). The CDR3 has 13 residues. The germline V and J ends were trimmed by 5 bases and 9 bases, with 17 bases remaining between them. Germline values: CDR1 PRHDT, CDR2 FYEKMQ (reference sequence). CDR3 bases: TGTGCCAGCAGCCCTCTAGCTCCTGAGGTGCAGTACTTC. Translated, it gives CASSPLAPEVQYF.

This clonotype was seen once. The rearrangement uses TRBV29-1 and TRBJ2-6, with a tentative D call TRBD2 (6 bases). CDR1 and CDR2 from the germline V gene are SQVTM and ANQGSEA. The CDR3 extends over 8 amino acids. Trimming pared 7 bases from V and 15 bases from J, leaving 7 bases between. CDR3 in amino acids: CSGEDLTF. CDR3 nucleotide sequence: TGCAGCGGGGAGGACCTGACTTTC. The full variable domain, its missing parts supplied by reference TRBV29-1 and TRBJ2-6, is SAVISQKPSRDICQRGTSLTIQCQVDSQVTMMFWYRQQPGQSLTLIATANQGSEATYESGFVIDKFPISRPNLTFSTLTVSNMSPEDSSIYLCSGEDLTFGAGSRLTVL.